Ten or more counts support the clone carrying this T cell receptor (beta chain). Its target is not known. Trimming removed 1 base at V and 3 bases at J, with 8 bases between. CDR1 DFQATT and CDR2 SNEGSKA come from the germline V gene (reference sequence). This CDR3 has 13 amino acids. Molecular-barcoded quantitative 5'-RACE produced these TCR beta libraries. MiXCR, applied by TCRdb to the 5' RACE reads, yields one record per CDR3 protein. The sample holds under 250,000 distinct CDR3 sequences; less than 9.5% are singletons and the top ten take more than 4.5%. The data originate from a study of CD8 T cells in ankylosing spondylitis. Whole-study findings and limits: A motif of 8 or 9 highly homologous TCR beta variants was seen as apparently characteristic of ankylosing spondylitis blood. Disease-linked clones reportedly concentrated significantly in matched ankylosing spondylitis synovial fluid. Clones linked with disease were CD8+ and fairly uncommon in the peripheral blood.

The chain couples TRBV20-1 to TRBJ2-3; no firm D call. The sequenced sample consisted of blood, either unsorted or a sorted T cell fraction (not recorded which). The clonotype comes from a female donor with ankylosing spondylitis or in good health (not recorded which). CDR3 region: CSARGILTDTQYF. CDR3 DNA: TGCAGTGCTAGAGGAATACTAACAGATACGCAGTATTTT.